The sample holds a few counts of the clone carrying this TCR beta chain. Sequencing was performed with immunoSEQ multiplex PCR; in TCRdb, only in-frame clones are kept and a portion is missing. This sample has roughly 110,000 clones, with about 89% found just once. The sample originates from a study of T cells after somatic rescue of genetic block. This CDR3 region has 15 residues. The germline V gene encodes CDR1 GTSNPN and CDR2 SVGIG (reference sequence). V gave up 3 bases and J gave up 1 base; unmatched junction bases: 6. J is TRBJ1-1 and V is TRBV30, with 9 bases fitting TRBD1. The source is a woman under 30. Sequenced sample: peripheral blood mononuclear cells (PBMCs). In nucleotides, the CDR3 is TGTGCCTGGAGGATACAGGGGGCAACGAACACTGAAGCTTTCTTT. This gives the protein CAWRIQGATNTEAFF.